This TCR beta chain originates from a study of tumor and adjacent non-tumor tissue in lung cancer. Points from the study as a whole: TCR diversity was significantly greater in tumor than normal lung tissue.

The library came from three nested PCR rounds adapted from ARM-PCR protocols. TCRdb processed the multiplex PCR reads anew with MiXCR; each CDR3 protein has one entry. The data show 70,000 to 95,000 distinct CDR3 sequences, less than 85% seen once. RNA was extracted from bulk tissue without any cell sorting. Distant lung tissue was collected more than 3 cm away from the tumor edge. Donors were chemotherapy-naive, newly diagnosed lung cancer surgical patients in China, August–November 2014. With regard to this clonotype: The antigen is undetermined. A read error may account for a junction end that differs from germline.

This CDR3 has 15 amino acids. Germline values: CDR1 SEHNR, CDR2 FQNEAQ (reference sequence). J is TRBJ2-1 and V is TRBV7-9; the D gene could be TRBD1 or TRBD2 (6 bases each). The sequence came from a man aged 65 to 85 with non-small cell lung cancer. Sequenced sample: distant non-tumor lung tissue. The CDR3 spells CVSSPSGGGYDEQFF. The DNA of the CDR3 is TGTGTCAGCAGCCCCTCCGGGGGCGGATACGATGAGCAGTTCTTC.